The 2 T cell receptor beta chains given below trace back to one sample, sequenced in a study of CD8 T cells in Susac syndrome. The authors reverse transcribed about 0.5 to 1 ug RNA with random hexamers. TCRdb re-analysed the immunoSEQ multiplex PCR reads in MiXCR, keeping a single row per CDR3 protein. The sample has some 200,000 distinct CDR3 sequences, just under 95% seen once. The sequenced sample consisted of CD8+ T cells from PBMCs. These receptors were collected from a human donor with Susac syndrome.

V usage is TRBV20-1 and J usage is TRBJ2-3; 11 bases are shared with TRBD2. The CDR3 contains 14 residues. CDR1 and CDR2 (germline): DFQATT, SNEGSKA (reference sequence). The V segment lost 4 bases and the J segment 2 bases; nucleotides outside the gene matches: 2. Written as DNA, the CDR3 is TGCAGTGCTATGACTAGCGGGGCCACAGATACGCAGTATTTT. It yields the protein CSAMTSGATDTQYF.

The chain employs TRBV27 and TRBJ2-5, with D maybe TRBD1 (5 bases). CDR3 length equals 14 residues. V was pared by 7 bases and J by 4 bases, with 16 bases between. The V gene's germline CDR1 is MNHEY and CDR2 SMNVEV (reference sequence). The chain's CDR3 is CASIERAGIETQYF. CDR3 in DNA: TGTGCCAGCATAGAAAGGGCAGGGATAGAGACCCAGTACTTC.